Each of the 20 T cell receptor beta chains below was sequenced from the same sample in a study of glioma-infiltrating T cells after dendritic cell vaccination. The table came from immunoSEQ multiplex PCR; TCRdb's copy has only in-frame clones and leaves some out. In the table there are roughly 100,000 clones, around 90% of which are singletons. Time point defined: after dendritic cell vaccination, including at tumor progression/relapse. Sequences were derived from blood, sampled after dendritic cell vaccination. The receptors were sampled from a human donor with glioblastoma.

The chain combines TRBV5-1 with TRBJ2-5, with 10 bases fitting TRBD2. Trimming took 5 bases from V and 5 from J; bases not matched to a gene: 6. This CDR3 has 14 amino acids. In germline, CDR1 is SGHRS, CDR2 YFSETQ. CDR3 in amino acids: CASRAAGGEETQYF. CDR3 in DNA: TGCGCCAGCAGAGCAGCGGGGGGGGAGGAGACCCAGTACTTC.

This clone appeared a single time. Other DNA sequences of this sample code for an identical CDR3. The CDR3 bases are TGTGCCAGCAGCCTACTAGCGGGAGGGACAGATACGCAGTATTTT. Protein sequence: CASSLLAGGTDTQYF. The V call is TRBV2, the J call TRBJ2-3; 13 positions agree with TRBD2. With V trimmed by 6 bases and J by 3 bases, 3 bases remained unmatched. Germline CDR1 SNHLY, CDR2 FYNNEI. This CDR3 comprises 15 residues.

This clone occurred once. A read error may account for a junction end that differs from germline. The rearrangement uses TRBV7-7 and TRBJ2-1, with 10 positions matching TRBD2. Germline values: CDR1 SSHAT, CDR2 FNYEAQ (reference sequence). The CDR3 runs to 13 residues. The CDR3 region is CASSGRAPNEQFF. Written as DNA, the CDR3 is TGTGCTAGCAGCGGGAGGGCCCCGAATGAGCAGTTCTTC.

The chain links TRBV5-4 to TRBJ1-1; maybe TRBD1 (6 bases). CDR3 size: 16 residues. Trimming removed 1 base at V and 1 base at J, with 14 bases between. Germline V gene lookup returns CDR1 SGHNT and CDR2 YYREEE (reference sequence). The CDR3 here is CASSLFQGSPNTEAFF. CDR3 DNA: TGTGCCAGCAGCTTGTTTCAGGGGTCCCCGAACACTGAAGCTTTCTTT.

In nucleotides, the CDR3 is TGTGCCAGTAGTATCCGGCGACAGGGGGATGGGAATCAGCCCCAGCATTTT. Translated: CASSIRRQGDGNQPQHF. The chain has TRBV19 and TRBJ1-5; TRBD1 matches at 9 bases. Germline CDR1 LNHDA, CDR2 SQIVND (reference sequence). V was clipped by 3 bases and J by 4 bases; unmatched bases: 10. The CDR3 is made up of 17 amino acids.

This chain connects TRBV9 to TRBJ1-2, with D uncertain. V shed 0 bases and J shed 3 bases, with 15 bases lying between them. CDR3 length equals 16 residues. Germline CDR1 and CDR2: SGDLS and YYNGEE. CDR3 DNA: TGTGCCAGCAGCGTAGATGCGGCGGAAGGCCACTATGGCTACACCTTC. Its translation: CASSVDAAEGHYGYTF. Full variable domain (outside the CDR3, taken from reference TRBV9 and TRBJ1-2): DSGVTQTPKHLITATGQRVTLRCSPRSGDLSVYWYQQSLDQGLQFLIQYYNGEERAKGNILERFSAQQFPDLHSELNLSSLELGDSALYFCASSVDAAEGHYGYTFGSGTRLTVV.

The chain carries TRBV6-5 and TRBJ1-1, with 8 nucleotides matching TRBD1. This CDR3 contains 16 residues. J gave up 5 bases and V 2 bases, and 10 bases lay outside the gene matches. Germline V gene data show CDR1 as MNHEY and CDR2 as SVGAGI. CDR3 protein: CASSYPITGGGTEAFF. The CDR3 DNA reads as TGTGCCAGCAGTTACCCGATAACAGGGGGAGGGACTGAAGCTTTCTTT.

The V gene is TRBV27, the J gene TRBJ1-2; unclear D gene. The CDR3 loop spans 14 amino acids. Trimming stripped 0 bases from V and 2 bases from J, with 7 bases between. CDR1 and CDR2 from the germline V gene are MNHEY and SMNVEV (reference sequence). CDR3 coding DNA: TGTGCCAGCAGTTTATCGCCAGTCAACTATGGCTACACCTTC. This gives the protein CASSLSPVNYGYTF.

The V call is TRBV19, the J call TRBJ1-1, with 8 nucleotides matching TRBD1. From germline, CDR1 is LNHDA and CDR2 SQIVND (reference sequence). CDR3 length equals 15 residues. V dropped 7 bases and J dropped 5; count of bases not matched to a gene: 12. CDR3 coding DNA: TGTGCCAGTAAGTTTCAGGGGGCCGTGAGGACTGAAGCTTTCTTT. This gives the protein CASKFQGAVRTEAFF.

CDR3 sequence reads: CASSQAGGADTQYF. The CDR3 coding sequence is TGTGCCAGCAGCCAAGCGGGGGGCGCGGATACGCAGTATTTT. The rearrangement uses TRBV27 and TRBJ2-3, with 9 bases lining up with TRBD2. The germline gives CDR1 MNHEY, CDR2 SMNVEV (reference sequence). The length of the CDR3 is 14 residues. The V segment lost 6 bases and the J segment 6 bases; nucleotides outside the gene matches: 7.

This clone was seen a single time. The rearrangement links TRBV21-1 to TRBJ1-2; the table's D call, TRBD1, has no DNA check behind it. TRBV21-1 is deemed a pseudogene. This CDR3 region has 16 residues. CDR3 residues: CASSGRDRGSNYGYTF. The CDR3 coding sequence is TGTGCCAGCAGCGGGAGGGACAGGGGATCTAACTATGGCTACACCTTC.

The chain is built from TRBV4-1 and TRBJ1-2; D is unclear. CDR1 and CDR2 (germline): MGHRA, YSYEKL. The CDR3 length is 13 residues. Trimming stripped 4 bases from V and 4 bases from J, with 10 bases between. For the CDR3, the DNA is TGCGCCAGCAGCCCGTTTTGGAGCTATGGCTACACCTTC. This encodes CASSPFWSYGYTF.

The chain carries TRBV19 and TRBJ1-4; TRBD1 aligns across 11 bases. Germline CDR1 reads LNHDA; CDR2 reads SQIVND (reference sequence). With 7 bases clipped from V and 6 bases from J, the junction kept 7 bases outside the gene matches. The CDR3 is 15 amino acids. DNA of the CDR3: TGTGCCAGTAACTCGGAGGGACAGGGGGATGAAAAACTGTTTTTT. This encodes CASNSEGQGDEKLFF.

V usage is TRBV27 and J usage is TRBJ2-7, with D possibly TRBD1 on 5 matching bases. The CDR3 covers 13 residues. Trimming cost V 3 bases and J 4 bases, with 10 bases left between them. Germline lookup yields CDR1 MNHEY and CDR2 SMNVEV (reference sequence). For the CDR3, the DNA is TGTGCCAGCAGTTTGGCCGACAGTTACGAGCAGTACTTC. Encoded protein: CASSLADSYEQYF.

The gene calls are TRBV29-1 and TRBJ2-7, with 13 bases that match TRBD2. The CDR3 is 16 residues long. Unmatched junction bases numbered 11, after V lost 6 bases and J lost 3 bases. Looked up from germline, CDR1 is SQVTM and CDR2 is ANQGSEA. The CDR3 DNA reads as TGCAGCGTCAGACTAGCGGGGGGCCGGGGCGTCTACGAGCAGTACTTC. Translated: CSVRLAGGRGVYEQYF.

The chain combines TRBV30 with TRBJ2-2, with TRBD1 matching 10 bases. After removal of 4 bases from V and 6 bases from J, the junction contained 14 bases not matched to a gene. CDR1 is GTSNPN and CDR2 is SVGIG in the germline V gene (reference sequence). This CDR3 comprises 17 residues. Here the CDR3 reads CAWMDRGELKSAGELFF. The CDR3 DNA reads TGTGCCTGGATGGACAGGGGGGAACTAAAATCGGCCGGGGAGCTGTTTTTT.

The V gene is TRBV27, the J gene TRBJ2-3; D unclear. The CDR3 length is 14 residues. V shed 6 bases and J shed 0 bases, with 10 bases lying between them. Germline CDR1 and CDR2: MNHEY and SMNVEV (reference sequence). The chain's CDR3 is CASRTLGSTDTQYF. CDR3 nucleotide sequence: TGTGCCAGCAGAACCCTAGGAAGCACAGATACGCAGTATTTT.

This chain uses TRBV30 with TRBJ2-7, with D maybe TRBD2 (6 bases). This CDR3 is built from 12 residues. CDR1 is GTSNPN, CDR2 SVGIG, per germline (reference sequence). V lost 5 bases and J lost 2, with 10 bases in between. The CDR3 region has the DNA TGTGCCTGGGGGGACTCCACCTACGAGCAGTACTTC. Amino acid sequence: CAWGDSTYEQYF.

V is TRBV28 and J is TRBJ2-2; D is uncertain. Trimming removed 4 bases from V and 6 bases from J, with 9 bases in between. The V gene's germline CDR1 is MDHEN and CDR2 SYDVKM. The CDR3 spans 13 residues. The CDR3 here is CASSSPGPGELFF. DNA for the CDR3: TGTGCCAGCAGTTCCCCGGGTCCCGGGGAGCTGTTTTTT.

This chain joins TRBV5-1 and TRBJ1-1; D might be TRBD1 (5 bases). This CDR3 is 15 amino acids long. Germline values: CDR1 SGHRS, CDR2 YFSETQ. The V and J ends lost 2 bases and 4 bases respectively, with 15 bases between them. The CDR3 DNA follows: TGCGCCAGCAGCTTTTCAGGGATGGGGGGCACTGAAGCTTTCTTT. The encoded protein is CASSFSGMGGTEAFF.